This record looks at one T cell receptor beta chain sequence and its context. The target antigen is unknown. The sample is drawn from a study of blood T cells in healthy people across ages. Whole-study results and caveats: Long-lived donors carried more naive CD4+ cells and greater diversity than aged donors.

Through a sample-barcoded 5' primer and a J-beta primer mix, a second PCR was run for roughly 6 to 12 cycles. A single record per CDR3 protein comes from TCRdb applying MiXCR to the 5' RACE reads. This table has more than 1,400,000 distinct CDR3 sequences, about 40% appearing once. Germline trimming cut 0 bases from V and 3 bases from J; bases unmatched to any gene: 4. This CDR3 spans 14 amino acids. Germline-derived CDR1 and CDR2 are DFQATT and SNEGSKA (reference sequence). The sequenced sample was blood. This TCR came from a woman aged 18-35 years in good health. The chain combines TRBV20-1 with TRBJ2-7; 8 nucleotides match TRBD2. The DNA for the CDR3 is TGCAGTGCTAGAGACTCGGGAGGGATCTACGAGCAGTACTTC. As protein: CSARDSGGIYEQYF.